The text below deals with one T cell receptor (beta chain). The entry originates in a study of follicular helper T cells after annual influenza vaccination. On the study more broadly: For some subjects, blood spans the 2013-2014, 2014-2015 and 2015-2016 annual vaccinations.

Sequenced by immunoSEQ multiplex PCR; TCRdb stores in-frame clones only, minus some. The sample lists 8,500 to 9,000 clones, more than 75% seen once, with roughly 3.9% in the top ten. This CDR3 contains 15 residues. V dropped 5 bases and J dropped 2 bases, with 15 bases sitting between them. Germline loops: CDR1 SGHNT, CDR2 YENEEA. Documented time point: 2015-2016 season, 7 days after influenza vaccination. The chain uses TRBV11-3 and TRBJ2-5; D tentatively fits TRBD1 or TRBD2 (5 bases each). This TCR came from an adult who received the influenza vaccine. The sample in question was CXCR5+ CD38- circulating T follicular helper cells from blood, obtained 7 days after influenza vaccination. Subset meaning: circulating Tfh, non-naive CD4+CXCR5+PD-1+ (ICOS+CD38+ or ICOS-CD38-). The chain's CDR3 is CASSKGPRSQETQYF. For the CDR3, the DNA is TGTGCCAGCAGCAAGGGACCCAGGAGTCAAGAGACCCAGTACTTC.